The rows below give T cell receptor beta chains drawn from one sample of a study of blood T cells in healthy people across ages. In TCRdb, the 5' RACE reads were re-called with MiXCR into one record per CDR3 protein. In the table there are about 570,000 distinct CDR3 sequences, 27% of which are singletons. The sequencing sample was made of blood. These receptors were taken from a woman in her seventies in good health. Both conserved end residues are part of each CDR3. A D gene is named only where the DNA matches it firmly. Size values are once, few and many counts, or a class for expanded clones, and some rows have none.

D	size	V	J	DNA	CDR3
NA	few	TRBV25-1	TRBJ1-2	TGTGCCAGCAGTGCGGCGGACAGTTTCTTCGGGGGCTACACCTTC	CASSAADSFFGGYTF
NA	few	TRBV19	TRBJ1-5	TGTGCCAGTAGGACTACAGCACTGTACAATCAGCCCCAGCATTTT	CASRTTALYNQPQHF
NA	NA	TRBV6-2/TRBV6-3	TRBJ2-5	TGTGCCAGCACACTAGGCCGCAGGAGGGTGGAAGAGACCCAGTACTTC	CASTLGRRRVEETQYF
NA	few	TRBV29-1	TRBJ2-7	TGCAGCGTTGTGTGGGGACGCTCCTACGAGCAGTACTTC	CSVVWGRSYEQYF
TRBD1	NA	TRBV5-1	TRBJ2-7	TGCGCCAGCAGCGTGGGTGGACAGGGGTTGGACGAGCAGTACTTC	CASSVGGQGLDEQYF
TRBD1	few	TRBV6-6	TRBJ2-7	TGTGCCAGCAGTGGTCCCCGGGACAGGTCCTACGAGCAGTACTTC	CASSGPRDRSYEQYF
NA	NA	TRBV20-1	TRBJ2-5	TGCAGTGCTAGGACCATGAAGGGCCTAGGGACCCAGTACTTC	CSARTMKGLGTQYF
TRBD1	many	TRBV6-5	TRBJ2-7	TGTGCCAGCAGTCGACAGGGCTCCTACGAGCAGTACTTC	CASSRQGSYEQYF
NA	NA	TRBV2	TRBJ2-3	TGTGCCAGCCTGGGGGGATCAAATTCAGATACGCAGTATTTT	CASLGGSNSDTQYF
NA	NA	TRBV7-3	TRBJ1-1	TGTGCCAGCAGCCCCCGGGGGTTACGGGCTGAAGCTTTCTTT	CASSPRGLRAEAFF
TRBD1	few	TRBV5-1	TRBJ2-7	TGCGCCAGCAGCCCTCGGGACAGAATGATCTCCTACGAGCAGTACTTC	CASSPRDRMISYEQYF
TRBD1	NA	TRBV7-2	TRBJ2-3	TGTGCCAGCAGCCGGGACAGGAAGGATACGCAGTATTTT	CASSRDRKDTQYF
NA	NA	TRBV7-2	TRBJ1-1	TGTGCCAGCAGCTACTACAGGAACACTGAAGCTTCCTTT	CASSYYRNTEASF
NA	NA	TRBV12-3/TRBV12-4	TRBJ1-2	TGTGCCCCTTGGGTGGATGGCTACACCTTC	CAPWVDGYTF
NA	NA	TRBV7-3	TRBJ2-2	TGTGCCAGCAGCCCTACCTTGGGGATCGGGGAGCTGTTTTTT	CASSPTLGIGELFF
TRBD1	few	TRBV3-1	TRBJ1-1	TGTGCCAGCAGCCAACTTCCCGGGACAGGGGACACTGAAGCTTTCTTT	CASSQLPGTGDTEAFF
TRBD2	NA	TRBV18	TRBJ2-1	TGTGCCAGCTCCCGGCGGACTAGCGGGGGGAATGAGCAGTTCTTC	CASSRRTSGGNEQFF
NA	NA	TRBV15	TRBJ2-3	TGTGCCACCAGCACCCGGGACAGCACAGATACGCAGTATTTT	CATSTRDSTDTQYF
TRBD1	few	TRBV20-1	TRBJ2-4	TGCAGTGCTCCACCGGGACAGGGTTACATTCAGTACTTC	CSAPPGQGYIQYF
NA	NA	TRBV6-2/TRBV6-3	TRBJ2-5	TGTGCCAGCAGTTACGACAGAATCCGGCAGTACTTC	CASSYDRIRQYF
TRBD1	many	TRBV10-3	TRBJ2-7	TGTGCCGTCCGGACAGGAGACGCCTACGAGCAGTACTTC	CAVRTGDAYEQYF
NA	NA	TRBV12-3/TRBV12-4	TRBJ2-5	TGTGCCAGCAGTTTATGTACAGTCCAAGAGACCCAGTACTTC	CASSLCTVQETQYF